This T cell receptor (beta chain) was identified during a study of neoadjuvant anti-PD-1 for oral cavity cancer. Across the study: Most patients had three to four biweekly doses of 3 mg/kg nivolumab before resection.

Measured with immunoSEQ multiplex PCR; TCRdb has only the in-frame clones, and not every one. The sample shows about 16,000 clones, about two thirds of them seen only once. About this clone: Its target is unknown.

Cohort: HPV-negative, locally advanced oral cavity squamous cell carcinoma patients. PBMCs were not maintained or expanded in culture before analysis. Findings of the study overall: Each response group had just a few patients in TCR analyses.

The starting material was PBMCs, obtained before nivolumab (anti-PD-1) treatment. The TCR comes from a person aged 35 to 85 with oral cavity squamous cell carcinoma.

The CDR3 nucleotides read TGTGCCATCTCTGAAGTTGGGGTGGCTGGGTCTGAAGCTTTCTTT. Encoded protein: CAISEVGVAGSEAFF. The gene calls are TRBV10-3 and TRBJ1-1; D is ambiguous. CDR1 and CDR2 from the germline V gene are ENHRY and SYGVKD. The CDR3 has 15 amino acids. The V end was cut by 8 bases, the J end by 6 bases, with 22 bases between.